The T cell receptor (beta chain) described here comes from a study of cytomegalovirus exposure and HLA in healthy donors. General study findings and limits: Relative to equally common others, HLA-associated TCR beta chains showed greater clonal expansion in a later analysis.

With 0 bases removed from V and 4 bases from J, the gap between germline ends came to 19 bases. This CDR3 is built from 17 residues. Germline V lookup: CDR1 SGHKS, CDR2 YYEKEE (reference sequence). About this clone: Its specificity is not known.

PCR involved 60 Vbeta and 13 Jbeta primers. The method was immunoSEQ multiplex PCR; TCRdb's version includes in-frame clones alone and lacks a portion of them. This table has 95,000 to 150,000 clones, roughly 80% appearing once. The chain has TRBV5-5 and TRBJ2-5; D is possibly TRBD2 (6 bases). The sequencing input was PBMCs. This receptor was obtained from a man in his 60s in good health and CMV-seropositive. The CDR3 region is CASSLEGGAGRRETQYF. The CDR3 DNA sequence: TGTGCCAGCAGCTTGGAGGGCGGGGCCGGGCGTAGAGAGACCCAGTACTTC.